Shown below are 20 T cell receptor beta chains from a single sample sequenced in a study of blood T cell repertoires in COVID-19. Using immunoSEQ multiplex PCR, the repertoire was profiled, and TCRdb retains in-frame clones only, with some absent. The sample consists of about 120,000 clones, around 87% of them appearing once. Specimen: peripheral blood. The source of these receptors is a woman aged 70-85 years with acute or convalescent COVID-19.

The V gene is TRBV5-4, the J gene TRBJ1-1; D uncertain. The CDR3 totals 13 residues. Looked up from germline, CDR1 is SGHNT and CDR2 is YYREEE (reference sequence). V lost 7 bases and J 6 bases, leaving 16 bases between the germline ends. In DNA form, the CDR3 reads TGTGCCAGCGGCTCCTACGAGGCCTCTGAAGCTTTCTTT. Its translation: CASGSYEASEAFF.

V and J are TRBV20-1 and TRBJ1-3, with unresolved D. The CDR3 is 15 amino acids. CDR1 is DFQATT and CDR2 is SNEGSKA in the germline V gene (reference sequence). V gave up 3 bases and J gave up 1 base, with 13 bases separating them. The CDR3 nucleotides read TGCAGTGCTAGTCACTACGCCAGATCTGGAAACACCATATATTTT. This codes for CSASHYARSGNTIYF.

The chain joins TRBV6-5 to TRBJ2-3, with a weak D call TRBD1 (5 bases). The CDR3 length is 13 residues. V was shortened by 7 bases and J by 3 bases, with 11 bases between the two germline ends. Germline-derived CDR1 and CDR2 are MNHEY and SVGAGI. The CDR3 loop is CASTKAGTDTQYF. CDR3 nucleotides: TGTGCCAGCACCAAAGCAGGGACAGATACGCAGTATTTT.

V is TRBV29-1 and J is TRBJ1-5, with 8 bases lining up with TRBD1. Germline V gene sequence: CDR1 SQVTM, CDR2 ANQGSEA. CDR3 length equals 15 residues. Unmatched junction bases numbered 14, after V lost 4 bases and J lost 9 bases. Written as DNA, the CDR3 is TGCAGCGTTGGAGAGACAGGGGCGCCTGTGGGGCCCCAGCATTTT. Its translation is CSVGETGAPVGPQHF.

The V call is TRBV9, the J call TRBJ1-2, with 11 bases lining up with TRBD1. Germline CDR1 SGDLS, CDR2 YYNGEE. Losses at the gene ends were 4 bases for V and 3 bases for J; bases not matched to a gene: 8. This CDR3 comprises 16 residues. This chain's CDR3 is CASSRTGGANYYGYTF. DNA for the CDR3: TGTGCCAGCAGCAGGACAGGGGGCGCGAACTACTATGGCTACACCTTC.

The J gene is TRBJ2-1, the V gene TRBV7-2; 11 bases line up with TRBD2. Germline-derived CDR1 and CDR2 are SGHTA and FQGNSA. V lost 3 bases, J lost 3 bases, and 7 bases stayed unmatched. The CDR3 covers 17 residues. In DNA, the CDR3 is TGTGCCAGCAGCTTCCAGTCCCTAGCGGGGGGCTACAATGAGCAGTTCTTC. Protein product: CASSFQSLAGGYNEQFF.

The genes are TRBV7-2 and TRBJ1-2; D might be TRBD1 (5 bases). The CDR3 runs to 14 residues. The germline V and J ends were trimmed by 1 base and 0 bases, with 6 bases remaining between them. Looked up from germline, CDR1 is SGHTA and CDR2 is FQGNSA. CDR3 loop: CASSLGQTNYGYTF. In DNA, the CDR3 is TGTGCCAGCAGCTTAGGACAGACTAACTATGGCTACACCTTC.

The CDR3 region has the DNA TGTGCCAGCTCACCACGACAGCCCTCCTACGAGCAGTACTTC. It is translated as CASSPRQPSYEQYF. The rearrangement uses TRBV18 and TRBJ2-7; D might be TRBD1 (5 bases). The V and J ends lost 1 base and 0 bases respectively, with 7 bases between them. CDR3 size: 14 residues. CDR1 is KGHSH, CDR2 LQKENI, per germline.

This clone was seen just once. This chain's CDR3 is CASSVGQGSYGYTF. As DNA, the CDR3 is TGTGCCAGCAGCGTAGGGCAGGGGAGCTATGGCTACACCTTC. The chain uses TRBV9 and TRBJ1-2; possible D gene TRBD1, 6 bases. The CDR3 runs 14 residues. V lost 0 bases to trimming and J lost 4 bases, with 10 bases between them. CDR1 and CDR2 (germline): SGDLS, YYNGEE.

This rearrangement joins TRBV2 to TRBJ2-3, with 11 bases matching TRBD2. Germline V gene data show CDR1 as SNHLY and CDR2 as FYNNEI. Unmatched junction bases numbered 2, after V lost 6 bases and J lost 3 bases. CDR3 length: 14 amino acids. CDR3 coding DNA: TGTGCCAGCAGACTAGCGGGGGCTACAGATACGCAGTATTTT. Translating it yields CASRLAGATDTQYF. Full variable domain (outside the CDR3, taken from reference TRBV2 and TRBJ2-3): EPEVTQTPSHQVTQMGQEVILRCVPISNHLYFYWYRQILGQKVEFLVSFYNNEISEKSEIFDDQFSVERPDGSNFTLKIRSTKLEDSAMYFCASRLAGATDTQYFGPGTRLTVL.

This clone was seen only once. This chain links TRBV29-1 with TRBJ1-4; TRBD1 matches 7 bases. This CDR3 is 12 amino acids long. Germline CDR1 reads SQVTM; CDR2 reads ANQGSEA. V lost 8 bases and J lost 8; bases outside the gene matches: 8. This CDR3 reads CSLTGEGEKLFF. DNA of the CDR3: TGCAGCTTAACAGGGGAAGGGGAAAAACTGTTTTTT.

The genes are TRBV7-3 and TRBJ2-7, with 7 bases that match TRBD1. The junction had 5 bases not matched to a gene; V was cut back by 5 bases and J by 1 base. Germline CDR1 reads SGHTA; CDR2 reads FQGTGA. The CDR3 runs to 14 residues. The CDR3 DNA follows: TGTGCCAGCAGCCAAGGGGGACAGTCCTACGAGCAGTACTTC. It is translated as CASSQGGQSYEQYF.

The V and J genes are TRBV28 and TRBJ2-5, with 10 nucleotides matching TRBD1. V shed 6 bases and J 4 bases; nucleotides not matched to a gene: 5. CDR1 MDHEN and CDR2 SYDVKM come from the germline V gene. The CDR3 sequence is 14 residues long. The CDR3: CASSRQGARETQYF. In DNA, the CDR3 is TGTGCCAGCAGCCGACAGGGGGCAAGAGAGACCCAGTACTTC.

The rearrangement links TRBV4-1 to TRBJ1-5; D remains ambiguous. V lost 0 bases and J lost 9, with 12 bases in between. The length of the CDR3 is 14 residues. CDR1 is MGHRA and CDR2 is YSYEKL in the germline V gene. This CDR3 is CASSQEGGVRPQHF. CDR3 coding DNA: TGCGCCAGCAGCCAAGAAGGAGGTGTAAGGCCCCAGCATTTT.

The chain links TRBV6-5 to TRBJ1-6; 8 bases are shared with TRBD1. V was clipped by 6 bases and J by 3 bases; unmatched bases: 4. CDR3 size: 15 residues. CDR1 is MNHEY and CDR2 is SVGAGI in the germline V gene. The DNA for the CDR3 is TGTGCCAGCAGAGCCGGACAGGGCTATAATTCACCCCTCCACTTT. Amino acid sequence: CASRAGQGYNSPLHF.

This clone is medium-sized (0.01 to 0.1%) by share. V gene TRBV15 combines with J gene TRBJ2-5, with a weak D call TRBD2 (6 bases). Germline V gives CDR1 LNHNV, CDR2 YYDKDF (reference sequence). The V gene lost 6 bases and the J gene lost 7 bases, with 21 bases spanning the gap. The CDR3 extends over 15 amino acids. CDR3 residues: CATSTDLMGGVTQYF. Written as DNA, the CDR3 is TGTGCCACCAGTACCGATTTAATGGGGGGTGTGACCCAGTACTTC.

This clone showed up just once. The J gene is TRBJ2-2, the V gene TRBV10-2; 7 nucleotides match TRBD1. The CDR3 consists of 14 residues. Losses at the gene ends were 6 bases for V and 3 bases for J; bases not matched to a gene: 4. In germline, CDR1 is WSHSY, CDR2 SAAADI. The CDR3 DNA sequence: TGCGCCAGCAGCCCTACAGGGGACACCGGGGAGCTGTTTTTT. Translation gives CASSPTGDTGELFF.

The rearrangement joins TRBV11-3 to TRBJ2-7, with 8 bases that match TRBD1. Germline CDR1 and CDR2: SGHNT and YENEEA. V shed 6 bases, J shed 0 bases, and the junction held 4 bases outside the gene matches. This CDR3 contains 14 residues. The CDR3 loop is CASSPGTGSYEQYF. The DNA of the CDR3 is TGTGCCAGCAGTCCCGGGACAGGCTCCTACGAGCAGTACTTC.

The CDR3, as DNA: TGTGCCAGCGTAAAAGGGGCATCGATATCAAATCGAAACACCATATATTTT. Translation gives CASVKGASISNRNTIYF. The chain joins TRBV21-1 to TRBJ1-3; TRBD1 is taken as the D call from the table, unchecked against the DNA. TRBV21-1 is reported as a pseudogene. This CDR3 spans 17 amino acids.

A remark on this clone: The same CDR3 also results from other DNA sequences found in this sample. The rearrangement uses TRBV5-1 and TRBJ2-5, with 11 bases lining up with TRBD2. V lost 0 bases, J lost 5 bases, and 6 bases stayed unmatched. The CDR3 runs 16 residues. CDR1 and CDR2 from the germline V gene are SGHRS and YFSETQ. The DNA of the CDR3 is TGCGCCAGCAGCTTGGGGCTAGCGGGGGGATCGGAGACCCAGTACTTC. Amino acid sequence: CASSLGLAGGSETQYF.